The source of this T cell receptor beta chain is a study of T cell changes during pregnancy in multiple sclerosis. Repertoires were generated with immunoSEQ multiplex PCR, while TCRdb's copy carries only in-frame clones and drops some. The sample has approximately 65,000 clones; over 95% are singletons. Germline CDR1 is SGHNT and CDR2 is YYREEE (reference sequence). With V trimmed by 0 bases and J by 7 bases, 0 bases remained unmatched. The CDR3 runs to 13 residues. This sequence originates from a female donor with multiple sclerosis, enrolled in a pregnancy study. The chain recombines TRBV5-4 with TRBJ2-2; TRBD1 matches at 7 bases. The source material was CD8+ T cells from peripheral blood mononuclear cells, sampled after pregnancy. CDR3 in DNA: TGTGCCAGCAGCTTGGGGACAGGCGGGGAGCTGTTTTTT. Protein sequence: CASSLGTGGELFF.